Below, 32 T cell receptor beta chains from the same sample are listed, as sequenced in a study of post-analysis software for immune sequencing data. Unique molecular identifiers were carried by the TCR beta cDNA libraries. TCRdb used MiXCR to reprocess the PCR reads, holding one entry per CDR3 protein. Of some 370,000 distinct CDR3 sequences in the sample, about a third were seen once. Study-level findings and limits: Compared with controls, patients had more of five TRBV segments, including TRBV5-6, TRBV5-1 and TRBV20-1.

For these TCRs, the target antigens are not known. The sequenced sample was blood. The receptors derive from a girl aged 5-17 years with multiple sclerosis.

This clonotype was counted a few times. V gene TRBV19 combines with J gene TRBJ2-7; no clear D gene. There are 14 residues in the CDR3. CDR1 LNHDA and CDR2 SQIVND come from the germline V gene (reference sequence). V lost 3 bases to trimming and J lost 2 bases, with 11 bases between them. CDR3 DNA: TGTGCCAGTAGTATGGGCATCCCGCCCTACGAGCAGTACTTC. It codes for CASSMGIPPYEQYF.

The CDR3 DNA sequence: TGTGCCAGCAGCTTAACCAGCGGACAAGAGACCCAGTACTTC. Its protein product is CASSLTSGQETQYF. This chain links TRBV7-2 with TRBJ2-5; D is perhaps TRBD2 (5 bases). Trimming left V 2 bases short and J 2 bases short, with 9 bases between. The CDR3 consists of 14 residues. Germline V lookup: CDR1 SGHTA, CDR2 FQGNSA.

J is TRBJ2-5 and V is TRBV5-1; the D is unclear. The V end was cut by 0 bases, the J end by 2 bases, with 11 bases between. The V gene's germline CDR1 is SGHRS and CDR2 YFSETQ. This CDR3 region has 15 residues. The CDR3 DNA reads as TGCGCCAGCAGCTTGGCCCAGCCCCCACAAGAGACCCAGTACTTC. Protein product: CASSLAQPPQETQYF.

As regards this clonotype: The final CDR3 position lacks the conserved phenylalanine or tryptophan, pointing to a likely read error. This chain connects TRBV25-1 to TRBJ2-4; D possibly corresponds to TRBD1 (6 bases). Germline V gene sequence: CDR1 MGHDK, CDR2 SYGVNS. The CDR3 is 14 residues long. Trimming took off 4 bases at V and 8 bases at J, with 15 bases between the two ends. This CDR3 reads CASSVVGGRDIQYL. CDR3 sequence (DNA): TGTGCCAGCAGTGTTGTAGGGGGAAGGGACATTCAGTACTTA.

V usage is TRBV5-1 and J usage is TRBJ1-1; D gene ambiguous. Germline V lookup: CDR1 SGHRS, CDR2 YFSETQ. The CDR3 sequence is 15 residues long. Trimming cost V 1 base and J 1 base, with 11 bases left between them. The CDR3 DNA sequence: TGCGCCAGCAGCTTGAAAGGAGTGGGGAACACTGAAGCTTTCTTT. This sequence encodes CASSLKGVGNTEAFF.

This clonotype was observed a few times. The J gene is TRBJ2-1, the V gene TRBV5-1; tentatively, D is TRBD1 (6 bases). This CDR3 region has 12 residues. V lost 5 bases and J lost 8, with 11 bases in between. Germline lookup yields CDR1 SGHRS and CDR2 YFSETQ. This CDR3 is CASRGSGDEQFF. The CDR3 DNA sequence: TGCGCCAGCAGAGGGTCAGGGGATGAGCAGTTCTTC.

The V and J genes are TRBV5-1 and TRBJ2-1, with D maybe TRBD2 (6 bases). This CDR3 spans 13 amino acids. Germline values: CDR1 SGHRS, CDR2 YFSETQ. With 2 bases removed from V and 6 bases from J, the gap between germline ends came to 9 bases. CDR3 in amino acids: CASSFVGGNEQFF. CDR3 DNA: TGCGCCAGCAGCTTCGTCGGGGGCAATGAGCAGTTCTTC.

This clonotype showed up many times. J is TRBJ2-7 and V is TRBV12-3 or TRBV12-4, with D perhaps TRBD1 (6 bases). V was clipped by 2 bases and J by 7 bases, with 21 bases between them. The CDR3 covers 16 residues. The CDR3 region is CASSLRWDTLPGEQYF. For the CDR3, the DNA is TGTGCCAGCAGTTTACGATGGGACACCCTGCCGGGAGAGCAGTACTTC.

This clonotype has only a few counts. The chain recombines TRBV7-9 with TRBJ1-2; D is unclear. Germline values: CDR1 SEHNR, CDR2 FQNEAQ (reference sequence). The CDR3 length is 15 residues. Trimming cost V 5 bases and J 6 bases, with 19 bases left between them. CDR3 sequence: CASSPNVLLPNGYTF. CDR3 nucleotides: TGTGCCAGCAGCCCGAACGTGTTACTCCCGAATGGCTACACCTTC.

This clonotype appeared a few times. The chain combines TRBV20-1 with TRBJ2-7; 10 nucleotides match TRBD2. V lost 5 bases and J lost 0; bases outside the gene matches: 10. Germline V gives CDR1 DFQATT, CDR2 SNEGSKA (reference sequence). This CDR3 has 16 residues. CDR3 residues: CSAAPTSGASSYEQYF. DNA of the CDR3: TGCAGTGCTGCGCCAACTAGCGGGGCGAGCTCCTACGAGCAGTACTTC.

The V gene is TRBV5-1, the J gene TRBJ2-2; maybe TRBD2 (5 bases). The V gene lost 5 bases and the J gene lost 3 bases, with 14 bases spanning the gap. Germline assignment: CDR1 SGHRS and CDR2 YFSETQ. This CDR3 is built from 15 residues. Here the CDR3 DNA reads TGCGCCAGCAGGGTGACTACTACCTACACCGGGGAGCTGTTTTTT. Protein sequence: CASRVTTTYTGELFF.

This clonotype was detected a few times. DNA for the CDR3: TGTGCCAGCAGCGGGGACCTCAAGGCGTACAATGAGCAGTTCTTC. Translated: CASSGDLKAYNEQFF. The chain recombines TRBV5-4 with TRBJ2-1, with D perhaps being TRBD1 or TRBD2 (5 bases each). CDR1 and CDR2 from the germline V gene are SGHNT and YYREEE (reference sequence). The length of the CDR3 is 15 residues. Trimming removed 4 bases from V and 4 bases from J, with 15 bases in between.

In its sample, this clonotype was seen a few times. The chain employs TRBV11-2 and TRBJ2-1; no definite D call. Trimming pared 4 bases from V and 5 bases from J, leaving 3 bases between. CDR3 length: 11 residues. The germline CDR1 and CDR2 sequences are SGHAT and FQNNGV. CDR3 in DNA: TGTGCCAGCAGCTGGGACAATGAGCAGTTCTTC. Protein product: CASSWDNEQFF.

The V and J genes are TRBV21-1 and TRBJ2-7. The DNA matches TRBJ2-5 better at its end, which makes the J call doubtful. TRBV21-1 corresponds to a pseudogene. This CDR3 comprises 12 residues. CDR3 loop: CASSKAEETQYF. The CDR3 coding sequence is TGTGCCAGCAGCAAGGCGGAGGAGACCCAGTACTTC.

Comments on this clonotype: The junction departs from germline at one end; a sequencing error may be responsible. In nucleotides, the CDR3 is TGTGCCAACAGCTACGGCTACGAGCAGTACTTC. Encoded protein: CANSYGYEQYF. The rearrangement uses TRBV7-6 and TRBJ2-7; D is uncertain. Germline lookup yields CDR1 SGHVS and CDR2 FNYEAQ. The length of the CDR3 is 11 residues.

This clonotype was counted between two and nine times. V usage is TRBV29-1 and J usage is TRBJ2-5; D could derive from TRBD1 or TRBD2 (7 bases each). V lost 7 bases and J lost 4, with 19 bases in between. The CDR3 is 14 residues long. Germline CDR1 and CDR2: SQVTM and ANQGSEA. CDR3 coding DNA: TGCAGCGGGGGACTAAGGGGGCGTCGAGAGACCCAGTACTTC. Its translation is CSGGLRGRRETQYF. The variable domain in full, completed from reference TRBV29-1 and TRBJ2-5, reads SAVISQKPSRDICQRGTSLTIQCQVDSQVTMMFWYRQQPGQSLTLIATANQGSEATYESGFVIDKFPISRPNLTFSTLTVSNMSPEDSSIYLCSGGLRGRRETQYFGPGTRLLVL.

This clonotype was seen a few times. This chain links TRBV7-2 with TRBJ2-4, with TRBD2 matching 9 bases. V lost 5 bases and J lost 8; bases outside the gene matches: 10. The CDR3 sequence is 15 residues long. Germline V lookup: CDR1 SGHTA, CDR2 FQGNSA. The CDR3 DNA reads TGTGCCAGCAGCCTAGGGACTAGCCCAACGTACATTCAGTACTTC. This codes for CASSLGTSPTYIQYF.

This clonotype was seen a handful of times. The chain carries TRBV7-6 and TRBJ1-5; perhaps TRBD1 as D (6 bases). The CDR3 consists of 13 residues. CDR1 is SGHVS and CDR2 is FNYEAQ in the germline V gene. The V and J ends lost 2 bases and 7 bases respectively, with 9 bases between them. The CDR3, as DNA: TGTGCCAGCAGCTTAATGGGGGGCCAGCCCCAGCATTTT. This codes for CASSLMGGQPQHF.

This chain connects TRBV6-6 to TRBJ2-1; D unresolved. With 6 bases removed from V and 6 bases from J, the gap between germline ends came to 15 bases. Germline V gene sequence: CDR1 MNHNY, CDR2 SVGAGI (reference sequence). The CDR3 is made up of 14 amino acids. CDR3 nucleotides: TGTGCCAGCAGACCCACTTGGGATTCCAATGAGCAGTTCTTC. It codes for CASRPTWDSNEQFF.

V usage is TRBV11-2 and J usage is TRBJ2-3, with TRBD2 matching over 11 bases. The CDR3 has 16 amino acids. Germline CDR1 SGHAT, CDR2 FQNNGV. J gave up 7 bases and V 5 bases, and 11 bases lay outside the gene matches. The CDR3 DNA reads TGTGCCAGCAGCCATAGCGGGGGGGCCGATTGGAATACGCAGTATTTT. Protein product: CASSHSGGADWNTQYF.

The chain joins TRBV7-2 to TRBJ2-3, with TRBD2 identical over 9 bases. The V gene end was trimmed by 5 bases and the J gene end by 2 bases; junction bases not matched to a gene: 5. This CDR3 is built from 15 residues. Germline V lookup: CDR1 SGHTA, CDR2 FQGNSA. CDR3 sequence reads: CASSQASGVTDTQYF. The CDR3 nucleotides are TGTGCCAGCAGCCAAGCTAGCGGGGTCACAGATACGCAGTATTTT.

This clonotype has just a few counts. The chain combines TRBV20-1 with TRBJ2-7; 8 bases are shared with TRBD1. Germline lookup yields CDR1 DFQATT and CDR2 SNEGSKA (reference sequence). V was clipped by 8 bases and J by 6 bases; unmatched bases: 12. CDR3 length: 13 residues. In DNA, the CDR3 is TGCAGTCTTTCTGGGACAGGTGGTGGCGAGCAGTACTTC. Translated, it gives CSLSGTGGGEQYF.

CDR3 coding DNA: TGTGCCAGCAGTTTATCGCCAGTAGGAATGGGGGAGCAGTTCTTC. Protein: CASSLSPVGMGEQFF. This rearrangement joins TRBV27 to TRBJ2-1, with D uncertain. The length of the CDR3 is 15 residues. Trimming shortened V by 0 bases and J by 10 bases, and 16 bases separated the two germline ends. Germline CDR1 reads MNHEY; CDR2 reads SMNVEV (reference sequence).

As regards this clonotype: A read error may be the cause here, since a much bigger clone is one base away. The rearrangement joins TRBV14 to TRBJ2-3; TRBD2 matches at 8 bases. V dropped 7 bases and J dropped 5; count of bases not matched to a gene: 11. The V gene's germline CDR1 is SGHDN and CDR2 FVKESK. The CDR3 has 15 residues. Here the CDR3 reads CASNPGGGHGDTQYF. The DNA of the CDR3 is TGTGCCAGCAACCCGGGCGGGGGGCACGGAGATACGCAGTATTTT. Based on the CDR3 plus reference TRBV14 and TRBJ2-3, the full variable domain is EAGVTQFPSHSVIEKGQTVTLRCDPISGHDNLYWYRRVMGKEIKFLLHFVKESKQDESGMPNNRFLAERTGGTYSTLKVQPAELEDSGVYFCASNPGGGHGDTQYFGPGTRLTVL.

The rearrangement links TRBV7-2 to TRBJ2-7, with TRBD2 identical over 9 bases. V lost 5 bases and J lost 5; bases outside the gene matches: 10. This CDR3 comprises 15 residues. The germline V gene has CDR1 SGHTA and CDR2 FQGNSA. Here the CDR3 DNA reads TGTGCCAGCAGCCCGCGGGAGGGCTCCTACGACGAGCAGTACTTC. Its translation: CASSPREGSYDEQYF.

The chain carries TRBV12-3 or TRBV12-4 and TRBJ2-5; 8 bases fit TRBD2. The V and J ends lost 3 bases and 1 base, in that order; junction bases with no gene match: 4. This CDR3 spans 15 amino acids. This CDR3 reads CASSFRGGAQETQYF. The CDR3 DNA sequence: TGTGCCAGCAGTTTCCGGGGGGGGGCCCAAGAGACCCAGTACTTC.

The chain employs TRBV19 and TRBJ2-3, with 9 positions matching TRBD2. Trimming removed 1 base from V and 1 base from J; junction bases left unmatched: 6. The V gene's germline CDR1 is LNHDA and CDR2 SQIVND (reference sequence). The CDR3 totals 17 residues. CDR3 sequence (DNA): TGTGCCAGTAGTATAGGAGGGACTAGCCGTGGCACAGATACGCAGTATTTT. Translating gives CASSIGGTSRGTDTQYF. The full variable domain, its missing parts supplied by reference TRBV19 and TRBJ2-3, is DGGITQSPKYLFRKEGQNVTLSCEQNLNHDAMYWYRQDPGQGLRLIYYSQIVNDFQKGDIAEGYSVSREKKESFPLTVTSAQKNPTAFYLCASSIGGTSRGTDTQYFGPGTRLTVL.

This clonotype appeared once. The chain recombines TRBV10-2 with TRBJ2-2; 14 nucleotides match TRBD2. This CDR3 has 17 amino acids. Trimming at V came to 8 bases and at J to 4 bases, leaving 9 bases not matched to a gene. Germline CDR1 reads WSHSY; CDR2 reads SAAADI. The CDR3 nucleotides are TGCGCCAGCTCCTGGACTAGCGGGGGGCCGGGCACCGGGGAGCTGTTTTTT. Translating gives CASSWTSGGPGTGELFF.

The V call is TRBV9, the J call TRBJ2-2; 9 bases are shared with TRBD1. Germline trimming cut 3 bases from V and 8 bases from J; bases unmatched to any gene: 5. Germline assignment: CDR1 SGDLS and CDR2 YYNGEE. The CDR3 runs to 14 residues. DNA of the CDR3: TGTGCCAGCAGCGCACAGGGGGCGCATGGGGAGCTGTTTTTT. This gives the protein CASSAQGAHGELFF. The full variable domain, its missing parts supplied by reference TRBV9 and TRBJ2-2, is DSGVTQTPKHLITATGQRVTLRCSPRSGDLSVYWYQQSLDQGLQFLIQYYNGEERAKGNILERFSAQQFPDLHSELNLSSLELGDSALYFCASSAQGAHGELFFGEGSRLTVL.

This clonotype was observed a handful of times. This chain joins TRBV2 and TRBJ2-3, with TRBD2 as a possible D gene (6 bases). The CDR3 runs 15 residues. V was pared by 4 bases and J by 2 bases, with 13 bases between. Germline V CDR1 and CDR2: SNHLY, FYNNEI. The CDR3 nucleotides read TGTGCCAGCAGTGTGGCTAGCGTATTCACAGATACGCAGTATTTT. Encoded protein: CASSVASVFTDTQYF. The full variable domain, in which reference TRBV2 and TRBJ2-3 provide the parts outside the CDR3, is EPEVTQTPSHQVTQMGQEVILRCVPISNHLYFYWYRQILGQKVEFLVSFYNNEISEKSEIFDDQFSVERPDGSNFTLKIRSTKLEDSAMYFCASSVASVFTDTQYFGPGTRLTVL.

CDR3 sequence (DNA): TGTGCCAGCTCACCAACGACTAGCGGGTGGGAAGAGACCCAGTACTTC. This translates into CASSPTTSGWEETQYF. The rearrangement uses TRBV18 and TRBJ2-5, with TRBD2 identical over 10 bases. Germline CDR1 is KGHSH and CDR2 is LQKENI. The CDR3 length is 16 residues. V lost 2 bases, J lost 3 bases, and 6 bases stayed unmatched. The full variable domain, rest sourced from reference TRBV18 and TRBJ2-5, is NAGVMQNPRHLVRRRGQEARLRCSPMKGHSHVYWYRQLPEEGLKFMVYLQKENIIDESGMPKERFSAEFPKEGPSILRIQQVVRGDSAAYFCASSPTTSGWEETQYFGPGTRLLVL.

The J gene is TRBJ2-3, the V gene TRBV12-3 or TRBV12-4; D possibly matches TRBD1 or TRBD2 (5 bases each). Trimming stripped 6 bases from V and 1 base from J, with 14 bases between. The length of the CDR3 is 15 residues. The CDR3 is CASSLRGPRTDTQYF. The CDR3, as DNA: TGTGCCAGCAGCCTAAGGGGACCACGCACAGATACGCAGTATTTT.